These 9 T cell receptor beta chains were sequenced from one sample in a study of PD-1 blockade in classical Hodgkin lymphoma. All patients experienced relapse after autologous stem cell transplantation, and brentuximab vedotin exposure was variable. Profiled with immunoSEQ multiplex PCR; TCRdb holds only in-frame clones, not every one. The sample holds about 15,000 clones, roughly 66% seen once. The material was peripheral blood mononuclear cells (PBMCs), obtained at baseline. These receptors all stem from a human donor with classical Hodgkin lymphoma.

The chain joins TRBV27 to TRBJ1-4; 10 nucleotides agree with TRBD1. Trimming took 8 bases from V and 3 from J; bases not matched to a gene: 6. Germline loops: CDR1 MNHEY, CDR2 SMNVEV (reference sequence). The CDR3 spans 15 residues. The CDR3 spells CASPGQGRPNEKLFF. In nucleotides, the CDR3 is TGTGCCAGCCCGGGACAGGGGCGGCCTAATGAAAAACTGTTTTTT. Full variable domain (remainder filled in from reference TRBV27 and TRBJ1-4): EAQVTQNPRYLITVTGKKLTVTCSQNMNHEYMSWYRQDPGLGLRQIYYSMNVEVTDKGDVPEGYKVSRKEKRNFPLILESPSPNQTSLYFCASPGQGRPNEKLFFGSGTQLSVL.

The rearrangement joins TRBV10-2 to TRBJ2-7; a weak D match, TRBD1 (6 bases). This CDR3 region has 14 residues. The V gene's germline CDR1 is WSHSY and CDR2 SAAADI. V shed 4 bases and J shed 2 bases, with 12 bases lying between them. The CDR3, as DNA: TGCGCCAGCAGTGTAATTGACAGGACCTACGAGCAGTACTTC. Amino acid sequence: CASSVIDRTYEQYF.

The J gene is TRBJ2-2, the V gene TRBV9; TRBD2 matches at 12 bases. The germline V gene has CDR1 SGDLS and CDR2 YYNGEE. The CDR3 extends over 24 amino acids. V trimming: 2 bases; J trimming: 0 bases; junction bases outside the gene matches: 23. DNA for the CDR3: TGTGCCAGCAGCGTCTGCTCCGTTTTCGGACTAGCGGGAATTACCAATGCGAACACCGGGGAGCTGTTTTTT. Residues: CASSVCSVFGLAGITNANTGELFF.

The chain joins TRBV7-8 to TRBJ2-1; D gene ambiguous. Germline CDR1 SGHVS, CDR2 FQNEAQ. The CDR3 is made up of 13 amino acids. V lost 5 bases to trimming and J lost 1 base, with 6 bases between them. The CDR3 reads CASSHTSYNEQFF. CDR3 coding DNA: TGTGCCAGCAGCCACACATCCTACAATGAGCAGTTCTTC.

The gene calls are TRBV2 and TRBJ2-3; D ambiguous. From germline, CDR1 is SNHLY and CDR2 FYNNEI. The CDR3 loop spans 12 amino acids. V was trimmed by 7 bases and J by 5 bases, leaving 10 bases between them. Written as DNA, the CDR3 is TGTGCCAGCACTTCCCAACAAGATACGCAGTATTTT. Encoded protein: CASTSQQDTQYF.

The rearrangement uses TRBV5-4 and TRBJ2-1, with TRBD1 matching over 9 bases. Germline CDR1 is SGHNT and CDR2 is YYREEE (reference sequence). J was trimmed by 5 bases and V by 1 base; bases with no gene match: 1. The CDR3 totals 14 residues. For the CDR3, the DNA is TGTGCCAGCAGCTTGAGACAGGGGGACAATGAGCAGTTCTTC. Its protein product is CASSLRQGDNEQFF.

V usage is TRBV7-9 and J usage is TRBJ2-7, with TRBD2 as a possible D gene (5 bases). Germline CDR1 is SEHNR and CDR2 is FQNEAQ (reference sequence). Trimming took off 6 bases at V and 5 bases at J, with 17 bases between the two ends. The length of the CDR3 is 14 residues. The CDR3 DNA reads TGTGCCAGCAGACACGGACGAGGGTTGGACGAGCAGTACTTC. Encoded protein: CASRHGRGLDEQYF. Variable domain in full (rest from reference TRBV7-9 and TRBJ2-7): DTGVSQNPRHKITKRGQNVTFRCDPISEHNRLYWYRQTLGQGPEFLTYFQNEAQLEKSRLLSDRFSAERPKGSFSTLEIQRTEQGDSAMYLCASRHGRGLDEQYFGPGTRLTVT.

This clone was seen only once. CDR3 in amino acids: CASSPPGTGTSGANVLTF. DNA for the CDR3: TGTGCCAGCAGTCCTCCCGGGACAGGGACCTCTGGGGCCAACGTCCTGACTTTC. The J gene is TRBJ2-6, the V gene TRBV28; 9 nucleotides agree with TRBD1. V trimming: 5 bases; J trimming: 0 bases; junction bases outside the gene matches: 8. This CDR3 is built from 18 residues. Germline CDR1 MDHEN, CDR2 SYDVKM.

The genes are TRBV7-8 and TRBJ2-1; D assignment may be TRBD1 or TRBD2 (5 bases each). Per the germline V gene, CDR1 is SGHVS and CDR2 is FQNEAQ. Deletions cut 0 bases from V and 8 bases from J, with 14 bases between. This CDR3 region has 15 residues. The CDR3 DNA reads as TGTGCCAGCAGCTTAGCCGGGACCTCGAGTCATGAGCAGTTCTTC. This encodes CASSLAGTSSHEQFF.